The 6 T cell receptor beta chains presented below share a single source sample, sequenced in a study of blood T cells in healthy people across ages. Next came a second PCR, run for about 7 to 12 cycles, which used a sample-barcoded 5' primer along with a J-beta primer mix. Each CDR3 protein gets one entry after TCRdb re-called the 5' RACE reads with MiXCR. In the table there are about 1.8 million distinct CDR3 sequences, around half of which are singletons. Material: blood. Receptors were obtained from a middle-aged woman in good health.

DNA for the CDR3: TGCGCCAGCAGCCAAGACCTTGACTTCGGCGTCCGGAGGGAGCAGTACTTC. Its translation: CASSQDLDFGVRREQYF. The J gene is TRBJ2-5, the V gene TRBV4-3, with D perhaps matching TRBD2 (6 bases). CDR1 LGHNA and CDR2 YSLEER come from the germline V gene. The V and J ends lost 0 bases and 11 bases respectively, with 25 bases between them. This CDR3 region has 17 residues.

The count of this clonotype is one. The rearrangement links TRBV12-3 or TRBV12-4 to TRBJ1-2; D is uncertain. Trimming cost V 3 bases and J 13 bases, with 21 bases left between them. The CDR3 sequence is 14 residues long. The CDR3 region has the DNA TGTGCCAGCAGTTTTCTCGGAGCGGGTTATGGTGCCACCTTC. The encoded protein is CASSFLGAGYGATF.

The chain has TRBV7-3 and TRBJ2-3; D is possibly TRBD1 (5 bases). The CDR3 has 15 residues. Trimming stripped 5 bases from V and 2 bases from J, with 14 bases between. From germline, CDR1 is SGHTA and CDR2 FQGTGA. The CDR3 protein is CASSQFVGDTDTQYF. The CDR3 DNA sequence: TGTGCCAGCAGCCAGTTCGTAGGGGACACAGATACGCAGTATTTT.

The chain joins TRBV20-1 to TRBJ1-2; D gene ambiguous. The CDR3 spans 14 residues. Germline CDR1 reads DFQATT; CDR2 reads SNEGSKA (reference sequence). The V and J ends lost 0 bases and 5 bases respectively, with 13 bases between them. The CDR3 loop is CSARDQNTAYGYTF. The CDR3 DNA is TGCAGTGCTAGAGATCAAAATACCGCTTATGGCTACACCTTC.

As DNA, the CDR3 is TGTGCCAGCAGCAATACCAGATACAATGAGCAGTACTTC. This encodes CASSNTRYNEQYF. The chain uses TRBV6-2 or TRBV6-3 and TRBJ2-1; D is ambiguous. The J call may be incorrect, as the DNA end agrees better with TRBJ2-7. From germline, CDR1 is MNHEY and CDR2 SVGEGT. This CDR3 is 13 amino acids long.

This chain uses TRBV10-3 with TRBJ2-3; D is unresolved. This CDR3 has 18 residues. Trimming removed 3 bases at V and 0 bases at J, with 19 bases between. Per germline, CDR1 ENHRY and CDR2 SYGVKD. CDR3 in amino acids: CAISEGQGAGLSTDTQYF. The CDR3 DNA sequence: TGTGCCATCAGTGAAGGTCAAGGAGCCGGGCTTAGCACAGATACGCAGTATTTT.